The text below deals with one TCR beta chain. Antigen: not known. These data are taken from a study of shared clonotypes between healthy human individuals. Study information: The cohort had a couple of women and a few men, ages 18 to 49. Three plates each covered CD4 naive and memory; CD8 naive two, CD8 memory one. Study-level findings and limits: Shared clonotypes: roughly 5% naive CD4, 3.5% to 4% naive CD8, about 2.5% memory CD4, approximately 0.37% memory CD8.

Donation came from healthy HIV-negative adults that had no recent acute infections or vaccinations. The CDR3 has 15 amino acids. Germline CDR1 and CDR2: LNHDA and SQIVND (reference sequence). The ends lost 7 bases at V and 9 bases at J; junction bases unmatched: 12. TCRdb keeps only in-frame clones here, not all; method: immunoSEQ multiplex PCR. The sample contains roughly 650,000 clones, 95% to 98% of which appear only once. The sequence derives from a woman in her 30s in good health. The material sequenced was naive CD4+ T cells sorted from blood. As to subset: CD45RA+ positively selected. The chain is built from TRBV19 and TRBJ1-5; 10 bases are shared with TRBD1. DNA for the CDR3: TGTGCCAGTAAGTTCACGGGGACAGGGGCCTGGCCCCAGCATTTT. The encoded protein is CASKFTGTGAWPQHF. The full variable domain, completed using reference TRBV19 and TRBJ1-5, is DGGITQSPKYLFRKEGQNVTLSCEQNLNHDAMYWYRQDPGQGLRLIYYSQIVNDFQKGDIAEGYSVSREKKESFPLTVTSAQKNPTAFYLCASKFTGTGAWPQHFGDGTRLSIL.